Each of the 27 T cell receptor beta chains below was sequenced from the same sample in a study of T cell responses to AZD1222 COVID-19 vaccine. TCRdb's copy holds only in-frame clones and misses some; the assay was immunoSEQ multiplex PCR. The sample lists roughly 97,000 clones; around nine tenths were seen once. Sequencing used peripheral blood, obtained on day 0 of AZD1222 vaccination. The receptor source for this set is an adult in good health.

With respect to this clone: Other DNA sequences from this sample encode an identical CDR3 as well. The gene calls are TRBV6-2 or TRBV6-3 and TRBJ2-3; D remains unclear. CDR1 and CDR2 from the germline V gene are MNHEY and SVGEGT. V lost 2 bases, J lost 0 bases, and 6 bases lay in between. The CDR3 runs to 14 residues. CDR3 residues: CASSYGESTDTQYF. In DNA, the CDR3 is TGTGCCAGCAGTTACGGAGAGAGCACAGATACGCAGTATTTT.

V is TRBV19 and J is TRBJ2-7; 10 positions match TRBD1. Losses at the gene ends were 1 base for V and 5 bases for J; bases not matched to a gene: 8. CDR1 and CDR2 (germline): LNHDA, SQIVND (reference sequence). The length of the CDR3 is 16 residues. The CDR3 DNA reads TGTGCCAGTAGTATAGCCCCGGGACAGGGGCGGCACGAGCAGTACTTC. Its translation is CASSIAPGQGRHEQYF.

The rearrangement uses TRBV18 and TRBJ2-6; TRBD1 matches at 7 bases. The junction had 14 bases not matched to a gene; V was cut back by 4 bases and J by 2 bases. CDR1 is KGHSH and CDR2 is LQKENI in the germline V gene. There are 19 residues in the CDR3. CDR3 residues: CASSLRLQGQSTGANVLTF. The CDR3 DNA reads TGTGCCAGCTCACTCCGACTACAGGGGCAGAGTACTGGGGCCAACGTCCTGACTTTC.

The chain joins TRBV19 to TRBJ1-3, with a possible D match to TRBD1 (6 bases). The CDR3 has 13 residues. Germline assignment: CDR1 LNHDA and CDR2 SQIVND (reference sequence). Trimming stripped 7 bases from V and 4 bases from J, with 11 bases between. CDR3 bases: TGTGCCAGTACTTTCGACAGGGGAAACACCATATATTTT. Amino acids: CASTFDRGNTIYF.

The V call is TRBV5-8, the J call TRBJ1-1; D not certain. Trimming pared 1 base from V and 5 bases from J, leaving 9 bases between. CDR1 is SGHTS and CDR2 is YDEGEE in the germline V gene. The CDR3 runs 13 residues. The CDR3 coding sequence is TGTGCCAGCAGCTTGATGAGGGTTACTGAAGCTTTCTTT. Protein: CASSLMRVTEAFF.

The chain couples TRBV24-1 to TRBJ2-3; TRBD1 agrees at 9 bases. CDR3 length: 17 amino acids. V shed 3 bases and J 4 bases; nucleotides not matched to a gene: 10. The germline V gene encodes CDR1 KGHDR and CDR2 SFDVKD. The CDR3 spells CATSDAGTGKFADTQYF. CDR3 coding DNA: TGTGCCACCAGTGATGCTGGGACAGGGAAATTTGCAGATACGCAGTATTTT.

The genes are TRBV5-1 and TRBJ2-7, with D maybe TRBD2 (7 bases). This CDR3 spans 14 amino acids. Deletions cut 3 bases from V and 3 bases from J, with 13 bases between. Germline V gives CDR1 SGHRS, CDR2 YFSETQ. CDR3 sequence reads: CASSSRGRGYEQYF. The CDR3 DNA is TGCGCCAGCAGCTCAAGGGGGAGGGGCTACGAGCAGTACTTC. Based on the CDR3 plus reference TRBV5-1 and TRBJ2-7, the full variable domain is KAGVTQTPRYLIKTRGQQVTLSCSPISGHRSVSWYQQTPGQGLQFLFEYFSETQRNKGNFPGRFSGRQFSNSRSEMNVSTLELGDSALYLCASSSRGRGYEQYFGPGTRLTVT.

This rearrangement joins TRBV29-1 to TRBJ2-6; no firm D call. Germline V CDR1 and CDR2: SQVTM, ANQGSEA. This CDR3 comprises 13 residues. The ends were cut back, 3 bases at V and 0 bases at J, with 3 bases in the middle. The DNA for the CDR3 is TGCAGCGTTGAGATCTCTGGGGCCAACGTCCTGACTTTC. Protein product: CSVEISGANVLTF.

In this sample, this clone turned up a few times. CDR3 in DNA: TGTGCCAGCAGCTCGACAGGGGGTTCACAGCCCCAGCATTTT. Translation: CASSSTGGSQPQHF. The chain has TRBV5-5 and TRBJ1-5, with 9 bases lining up with TRBD1. V lost 3 bases to trimming and J lost 7 bases; unmatched junction nucleotides: 5. The V gene's germline CDR1 is SGHKS and CDR2 YYEKEE (reference sequence). The CDR3 loop spans 14 amino acids.

This clone came up once. The chain combines TRBV28 with TRBJ2-5; possibly TRBD1 or TRBD2 for D (5 bases each). The CDR3 spans 17 residues. Germline assignment: CDR1 MDHEN and CDR2 SYDVKM. V lost 6 bases and J lost 2, with 22 bases in between. DNA for the CDR3: TGTGCCAGCAGCACGAGAAGGGACGGTACTCAACAAGAGACCCAGTACTTC. Its protein product is CASSTRRDGTQQETQYF.

V gene TRBV7-6 combines with J gene TRBJ2-2; D is undetermined. The ends were cut back, 4 bases at V and 3 bases at J, with 15 bases in the middle. This CDR3 is built from 16 residues. The germline CDR1 and CDR2 sequences are SGHVS and FNYEAQ. CDR3: CASSSSLPRDTGELFF. The CDR3 nucleotides read TGTGCCAGCAGCTCCAGTCTCCCCCGGGACACCGGGGAGCTGTTTTTT.

The chain employs TRBV19 and TRBJ1-1, with D unclear. V lost 5 bases and J lost 6, with 10 bases in between. The CDR3 sequence is 12 residues long. Germline V gives CDR1 LNHDA, CDR2 SQIVND (reference sequence). The CDR3 nucleotides are TGTGCCAGTAGTGCCCGTAGGCCTGAAGCTTTCTTT. Translated: CASSARRPEAFF.

The chain recombines TRBV7-8 with TRBJ2-3; weak D call: TRBD2 (5 bases). Germline values: CDR1 SGHVS, CDR2 FQNEAQ. The CDR3 consists of 14 residues. V was cut by 1 base and J by 2 bases, with 7 bases left in between. CDR3 in DNA: TGTGCCAGCAGCTTAGGACGGGACACAGATACGCAGTATTTT. This sequence encodes CASSLGRDTDTQYF.

The chain combines TRBV28 with TRBJ1-5, with D perhaps matching TRBD1 (5 bases). Trimming removed 8 bases from V and 1 base from J, with 12 bases in between. The CDR3 is 14 residues long. Germline V lookup: CDR1 MDHEN, CDR2 SYDVKM. DNA for the CDR3: TGTGCCAGCCTGGGGGGAGGAAGCAATCAGCCCCAGCATTTT. Its protein is CASLGGGSNQPQHF.

The V call is TRBV12-5, the J call TRBJ2-2; the match to TRBD2 covers 7 bases. Losses at the gene ends were 0 bases for V and 2 bases for J; bases not matched to a gene: 9. This CDR3 region has 18 residues. Germline loops: CDR1 LGHNT, CDR2 FRNRAP. The CDR3 DNA reads as TGTGCTAGTGGTTTGGTCTACACGGGGGGAATTAACACCGGGGAGCTGTTTTTT. Amino acid sequence: CASGLVYTGGINTGELFF.

The rearrangement uses TRBV10-3 and TRBJ1-1, with 7 positions matching TRBD1. The ends lost 6 bases at V and 6 bases at J; junction bases unmatched: 13. Germline V CDR1 and CDR2: ENHRY, SYGVKD. CDR3 length: 15 residues. DNA for the CDR3: TGTGCCATCAGCGGACCCACAGGGGTGATATCTGAAGCTTTCTTT. Its protein is CAISGPTGVISEAFF.

This rearrangement joins TRBV28 to TRBJ1-5; TRBD1 is a possible D gene (5 bases). The CDR3 runs 13 residues. Germline assignment: CDR1 MDHEN and CDR2 SYDVKM. V was shortened by 5 bases and J by 4 bases, with 9 bases between the two germline ends. CDR3 sequence: CASSRQFNQPQHF. The CDR3 region has the DNA TGTGCCAGCAGTCGACAGTTTAATCAGCCCCAGCATTTT.

The chain combines TRBV19 with TRBJ1-1; D is ambiguous. This CDR3 comprises 12 residues. CDR1 and CDR2 from the germline V gene are LNHDA and SQIVND (reference sequence). Trimming pared 8 bases from V and 6 bases from J, leaving 13 bases between. The CDR3 sequence is CASWSWYAEAFF. The CDR3 nucleotides are TGTGCCAGTTGGAGTTGGTATGCTGAAGCTTTCTTT.

This clone has just one count. The J gene is TRBJ1-1, the V gene TRBV7-8; no firm D call. The CDR3 length is 15 residues. Germline CDR1 is SGHVS and CDR2 is FQNEAQ. V lost 4 bases and J lost 3, with 15 bases in between. CDR3 coding DNA: TGTGCCAGCAGCTCCCTTAATTCCCCGGACACTGAAGCTTTCTTT. Translating gives CASSSLNSPDTEAFF.

The V and J genes are TRBV6-5 and TRBJ2-1; D remains unclear. CDR3 length: 16 amino acids. Trimming cost V 0 bases and J 3 bases, with 12 bases left between them. CDR1 and CDR2 (germline): MNHEY, SVGAGI. DNA for the CDR3: TGTGCCAGCAGTTACTCGACCCTTGTAAGCTACAATGAGCAGTTCTTC. This codes for CASSYSTLVSYNEQFF.

The chain couples TRBV6-5 to TRBJ1-5; 10 nucleotides match TRBD1. The ends lost 6 bases at V and 3 bases at J; junction bases unmatched: 5. The CDR3 totals 15 residues. Germline CDR1 reads MNHEY; CDR2 reads SVGAGI. The CDR3, as DNA: TGTGCCAGCAGCCGGGACAGGGGATTCAATCAGCCCCAGCATTTT. Its protein is CASSRDRGFNQPQHF.

The J gene is TRBJ1-2, the V gene TRBV7-9; D unclear. V was pared by 5 bases and J by 4 bases, with 14 bases between. The CDR3 has 14 residues. Germline lookup yields CDR1 SEHNR and CDR2 FQNEAQ (reference sequence). The CDR3 nucleotides are TGTGCCAGCAGCCGTGGAACTCAAAGCTATGGCTACACCTTC. This codes for CASSRGTQSYGYTF.

The rearrangement joins TRBV2 to TRBJ2-3; 8 bases are a match to TRBD2. The CDR3 spans 15 residues. With V trimmed by 6 bases and J by 0 bases, 5 bases remained unmatched. Germline CDR1 SNHLY, CDR2 FYNNEI. The CDR3 bases are TGTGCCAGCAGATACGGGGGGGCCAGCACAGATACGCAGTATTTT. Its translation: CASRYGGASTDTQYF.

The chain uses TRBV13 and TRBJ1-2; tentatively, D is TRBD1 (6 bases). The V end was cut by 7 bases, the J end by 5 bases, with 20 bases between. The CDR3 totals 15 residues. Germline V lookup: CDR1 PRHDT, CDR2 FYEKMQ (reference sequence). This CDR3 reads CASTHGGGRGYGYTF. For the CDR3, the DNA is TGTGCCAGCACCCACGGTGGGGGAAGGGGGTATGGCTACACCTTC.

V is TRBV7-2 and J is TRBJ1-5, with TRBD1 matching 7 bases. Germline lookup yields CDR1 SGHTA and CDR2 FQGNSA. V was clipped by 4 bases and J by 3 bases; unmatched bases: 6. The CDR3 runs 15 residues. The CDR3 bases are TGTGCCAGCAGCTCGAAAGGGGGCAACAATCAGCCCCAGCATTTT. This translates into CASSSKGGNNQPQHF. Full variable domain (rest looked up from reference TRBV7-2 and TRBJ1-5): GAGVSQSPSNKVTEKGKDVELRCDPISGHTALYWYRQSLGQGLEFLIYFQGNSAPDKSGLPSDRFSAERTGGSVSTLTIQRTQQEDSAVYLCASSSKGGNNQPQHFGDGTRLSIL.

The chain links TRBV7-9 to TRBJ1-2; TRBD1 is a possible D gene (6 bases). Trimming left V 4 bases short and J 1 base short, with 7 bases between. Germline values: CDR1 SEHNR, CDR2 FQNEAQ (reference sequence). This CDR3 comprises 13 residues. The CDR3 is CASSSRGNYGYTF. In nucleotides, the CDR3 is TGTGCCAGCAGCTCCAGGGGTAACTATGGCTACACCTTC.

The V gene is TRBV12-2, the J gene TRBJ2-7; TRBD2 was called by the table and not checked on the DNA. TRBV12-2 is a documented pseudogene. The CDR3 runs to 16 residues. The CDR3: CASRFGDYRRHYEQYF. CDR3 sequence (DNA): TGTGCAAGTCGCTTTGGGGACTATAGAAGGCACTACGAGCAGTACTTC.